These 25 T cell receptor beta chains were sequenced from one sample in a study of post-analysis software for immune sequencing data. Every TCR beta cDNA library bore unique molecular identifiers. One entry per CDR3 protein results from TCRdb running MiXCR on the PCR reads. This table holds more than 500,000 distinct CDR3 sequences, around 36% found once. Regarding the study as a whole: TRBV5-6, TRBV5-1 and TRBV20-1 were among five TRBV segments more frequent in patients than controls.

No antigen has been identified for these receptors. Sample: blood. These receptors all stem from a girl aged 2-17 years with multiple sclerosis.

The genes are TRBV7-9 and TRBJ2-7; D unclear. The J call may be in error: the DNA end matches TRBJ2-5 better. CDR3 size: 14 residues. CDR1 and CDR2 (germline): SEHNR, FQNEAQ (reference sequence). The CDR3: CASSLSLAPETQYF. The DNA for the CDR3 is TGTGCCAGCAGCCTTAGCCTGGCTCCGGAGACCCAGTACTTC.

This clonotype appeared a few times. The V and J genes are TRBV29-1 and TRBJ2-4, with D perhaps matching TRBD1 (6 bases). The germline gives CDR1 SQVTM, CDR2 ANQGSEA. The CDR3 loop spans 14 amino acids. The V end was cut by 7 bases, the J end by 1 base, with 14 bases between. For the CDR3, the DNA is TGCAGCGCTATACAGGGAACGGCCAAAAACATTCAGTACTTC. Protein: CSAIQGTAKNIQYF.

This clonotype occurred many times. The chain links TRBV5-5 to TRBJ2-2; perhaps TRBD1 as D (5 bases). Germline V CDR1 and CDR2: SGHKS, YYEKEE (reference sequence). This CDR3 comprises 15 residues. The V end lost 0 bases, the J end lost 2 bases, and 8 bases lay between the germline ends. In DNA form, the CDR3 reads TGTGCCAGCAGCTTGGAGGGGCTAAACACCGGGGAGCTGTTTTTT. It yields the protein CASSLEGLNTGELFF.

The CDR3 region is CSARGFRQSYEQYF. The CDR3, as DNA: TGCAGTGCTAGAGGGTTTCGACAGTCCTACGAGCAGTACTTC. The chain recombines TRBV20-1 with TRBJ2-7; possible D gene TRBD1, 5 bases. The length of the CDR3 is 14 residues. Trimming removed 1 base from V and 1 base from J, with 11 bases in between. Germline V gene lookup returns CDR1 DFQATT and CDR2 SNEGSKA (reference sequence).

The chain links TRBV5-1 to TRBJ1-1, with a possible D match to TRBD1 (5 bases). This CDR3 region has 15 residues. Trimming shortened V by 6 bases and J by 1 base, and 16 bases separated the two germline ends. The germline V gene encodes CDR1 SGHRS and CDR2 YFSETQ. CDR3 amino acids: CASTTRGRGNTEAFF. As DNA, the CDR3 is TGCGCCAGCACGACCAGAGGGAGGGGGAACACTGAAGCTTTCTTT.

This clonotype appeared a few times. The V and J genes are TRBV6-2 or TRBV6-3 and TRBJ1-5; 8 nucleotides agree with TRBD1. Looked up from germline, CDR1 is MNHEY and CDR2 is SVGEGT. Trimming cost V 5 bases and J 9 bases; bases outside gene matches: 6. The CDR3 consists of 13 residues. The CDR3 DNA reads TGTGCCAGCAGTAGAGGGACAGGCAGGCCCCAGCATTTT. As protein: CASSRGTGRPQHF.

V and J are TRBV20-1 and TRBJ2-1; maybe TRBD2 (6 bases). Deletions cut 7 bases from V and 6 bases from J, with 19 bases between. CDR3 length equals 14 residues. Germline assignment: CDR1 DFQATT and CDR2 SNEGSKA (reference sequence). DNA of the CDR3: TGCAGTGGGGGCAGGGCTAGCGAGGGCAATGAGCAGTTCTTC. Translating it yields CSGGRASEGNEQFF.

The chain has TRBV7-9 and TRBJ1-6, with D possibly being TRBD1 (5 bases). Per germline, CDR1 SEHNR and CDR2 FQNEAQ (reference sequence). Trimming removed 4 bases at V and 7 bases at J, with 20 bases between. This CDR3 has 17 residues. The CDR3 protein is CASSSGLRTKRNSPLHF. The CDR3 DNA reads TGTGCCAGCAGCTCCGGGCTCAGGACAAAACGAAATTCACCCCTCCACTTT.

This clonotype occurred a few times. The chain has TRBV10-3 and TRBJ1-2, with D perhaps matching TRBD1 (5 bases). Per the germline V gene, CDR1 is ENHRY and CDR2 is SYGVKD. V shed 5 bases and J shed 4 bases, with 20 bases lying between them. The CDR3 loop spans 16 amino acids. Written as DNA, the CDR3 is TGTGCCATCAGTCCACCCCCGGGACGATTGGTCTATGGCTACACCTTC. Protein: CAISPPPGRLVYGYTF.

This chain uses TRBV5-1 with TRBJ2-4; D unclear. The J call may be faulty, since TRBJ2-7 better matches the DNA end. CDR3 length: 13 amino acids. Germline CDR1 is SGHRS and CDR2 is YFSETQ. The CDR3: CASSGGVGYEQYF. The CDR3 nucleotides read TGCGCCAGCAGCGGTGGGGTTGGCTACGAGCAGTACTTC.

The chain is built from TRBV7-3 and TRBJ2-3, with 10 bases identical to TRBD2. Germline V gives CDR1 SGHTA, CDR2 FQGTGA. The CDR3 runs 16 residues. V lost 4 bases to trimming and J lost 1 base; unmatched junction nucleotides: 5. CDR3 nucleotides: TGTGCCAGCAGCTCGGGACTAGCGAGGGGCACAGATACGCAGTATTTT. Translated: CASSSGLARGTDTQYF.

This clonotype was seen more than once but under ten times. V and J are TRBV6-6 and TRBJ1-2; 9 positions agree with TRBD1. This CDR3 comprises 13 residues. Trimming took 1 base from V and 8 from J; bases not matched to a gene: 2. CDR1 and CDR2 (germline): MNHNY, SVGAGI (reference sequence). Here the CDR3 DNA reads TGTGCCAGCAGTTACTGGGACAGGGACGGCTACACCTTC. Protein sequence: CASSYWDRDGYTF.

This clonotype was detected ten times or more. The chain carries TRBV7-2 and TRBJ2-3, with 11 bases matching TRBD1. Per the germline V gene, CDR1 is SGHTA and CDR2 is FQGNSA. The CDR3 totals 14 residues. J gave up 5 bases and V 5 bases, and 3 bases lay outside the gene matches. The CDR3 DNA reads TGTGCCAGCAGCCGAGGGACAGGGGGAGATACGCAGTATTTT. Protein sequence: CASSRGTGGDTQYF. Supplemented by reference TRBV7-2 and TRBJ2-3, the full variable domain reads GAGVSQSPSNKVTEKGKDVELRCDPISGHTALYWYRQSLGQGLEFLIYFQGNSAPDKSGLPSDRFSAERTGGSVSTLTIQRTQQEDSAVYLCASSRGTGGDTQYFGPGTRLTVL.

The chain has TRBV6-5 and TRBJ2-3, with 10 bases lining up with TRBD2. The CDR3 has 15 amino acids. Germline CDR1 and CDR2: MNHEY and SVGAGI. J was trimmed by 4 bases and V by 6 bases; bases with no gene match: 7. The CDR3 sequence: CASSPETSGADTQYF. CDR3 in DNA: TGTGCCAGCAGCCCCGAAACTAGCGGGGCAGATACGCAGTATTTT.

Only a few counts were recorded for this clonotype. The chain joins TRBV6-4 to TRBJ2-7, with TRBD2 matching over 8 bases. The trim removed 9 bases at V and 0 bases at J, leaving 4 bases unmatched. CDR3 length equals 13 residues. Germline CDR1 and CDR2: MRHNA and SNTAGT. The CDR3 DNA reads as TGTGCCAGAGCGGGGGCGAGCTCCTACGAGCAGTACTTC. Its protein is CARAGASSYEQYF.

On this clonotype itself: A read error may explain this, as a much larger clone is one base away. J is TRBJ2-5 and V is TRBV6-1; weak D call: TRBD2 (5 bases). V gave up 6 bases and J gave up 11 bases, with 25 bases separating them. This CDR3 comprises 15 residues. Germline lookup yields CDR1 MNHNS and CDR2 SASEGT. The CDR3: CASRSGTTQYNEQYF. The CDR3 nucleotides read TGTGCCAGCAGGTCGGGAACTACCCAGTACAATGAGCAGTACTTC.

The chain has TRBV5-1 and TRBJ2-3, with 8 nucleotides matching TRBD2. Germline V gene lookup returns CDR1 SGHRS and CDR2 YFSETQ. The trim removed 4 bases at V and 5 bases at J, leaving 9 bases unmatched. CDR3 length: 15 amino acids. The CDR3 region has the DNA TGCGCCAGCAGCGTGGAACGGGGGGGTATAGATACGCAGTATTTT. Protein: CASSVERGGIDTQYF. Drawing the rest from reference TRBV5-1 and TRBJ2-3, the complete variable domain is KAGVTQTPRYLIKTRGQQVTLSCSPISGHRSVSWYQQTPGQGLQFLFEYFSETQRNKGNFPGRFSGRQFSNSRSEMNVSTLELGDSALYLCASSVERGGIDTQYFGPGTRLTVL.

The genes are TRBV10-3 and TRBJ2-3, with no clear D. The germline CDR1 and CDR2 sequences are ENHRY and SYGVKD. The CDR3 consists of 12 residues. V lost 3 bases to trimming and J lost 2 bases, with 3 bases between them. DNA of the CDR3: TGTGCCATCAGTGACCTCACAGATACGCAGTATTTT. Its protein product is CAISDLTDTQYF.

Points on this clonotype: A junction boundary mismatches the germline segment, possibly from a read error. The chain couples TRBV13 to TRBJ2-5; 14 bases align to TRBD2. CDR1 and CDR2 from the germline V gene are PRHDT and FYEKMQ (reference sequence). The CDR3 runs to 18 residues. CDR3 sequence (DNA): TGTGCCAGCAGCCCCGGACTAGCGGGGGGCTTGGACCAAGGGACCCAGTACTTC. Its translation is CASSPGLAGGLDQGTQYF. Supplemented by reference TRBV13 and TRBJ2-5, the full variable domain reads AAGVIQSPRHLIKEKRETATLKCYPIPRHDTVYWYQQGPGQDPQFLISFYEKMQSDKGSIPDRFSAQQFSDYHSELNMSSLELGDSALYFCASSPGLAGGLDQGTQYFGPGTRLLVL.

A few counts support this clonotype. The V gene is TRBV18, the J gene TRBJ2-1; TRBD1 or TRBD2 may be the D gene (6 bases each). The germline V gene has CDR1 KGHSH and CDR2 LQKENI. Trimming stripped 0 bases from V and 0 bases from J, with 9 bases between. This CDR3 has 16 amino acids. CDR3 in DNA: TGTGCCAGCTCACCACCGAAGGGGGGCTCCTACAATGAGCAGTTCTTC. It codes for CASSPPKGGSYNEQFF.

The chain is built from TRBV5-1 and TRBJ2-5; maybe TRBD2 (5 bases). The germline V gene has CDR1 SGHRS and CDR2 YFSETQ. CDR3 length: 14 amino acids. Trimming shortened V by 1 base and J by 7 bases, and 14 bases separated the two germline ends. This CDR3 is CASSLTYGVGTQYF. CDR3 bases: TGCGCCAGCAGCTTGACCTACGGGGTCGGGACCCAGTACTTC.

This clonotype occurred a few times. The rearrangement links TRBV19 to TRBJ1-5; weak D call: TRBD1 (6 bases). Germline loops: CDR1 LNHDA, CDR2 SQIVND (reference sequence). The ends were cut back, 6 bases at V and 0 bases at J, with 12 bases in the middle. The CDR3 extends over 15 amino acids. The chain's CDR3 is CASSGQPYSNQPQHF. The DNA of the CDR3 is TGTGCCAGTAGCGGACAGCCGTATAGCAATCAGCCCCAGCATTTT. Combining the CDR3 with reference TRBV19 and TRBJ1-5 gives the whole variable domain DGGITQSPKYLFRKEGQNVTLSCEQNLNHDAMYWYRQDPGQGLRLIYYSQIVNDFQKGDIAEGYSVSREKKESFPLTVTSAQKNPTAFYLCASSGQPYSNQPQHFGDGTRLSIL.

This clonotype was observed a few times. This sequence joins TRBV14 and TRBJ2-4, with TRBD1 matching over 9 bases. The DNA end is a closer match to TRBJ2-7, so the J assignment may be wrong. Germline values: CDR1 SGHDN, CDR2 FVKESK. This CDR3 is built from 16 residues. Written as DNA, the CDR3 is TGTGCCAGCAGCCAAGGCCCACCGGGACAGGGCTACGAGCAGTACTTC. Its protein product is CASSQGPPGQGYEQYF.

The V call is TRBV12-3 or TRBV12-4, the J call TRBJ2-7; TRBD1 matches 10 bases. V shed 8 bases and J 1 base; nucleotides not matched to a gene: 5. The CDR3 has 14 residues. The CDR3 DNA reads as TGTGCCAGCGGGAGGGACAGGGGATCCTACGAGCAGTACTTC. Translated: CASGRDRGSYEQYF.

This clonotype was seen more than once but under ten times. A read error may explain this, as a much larger clone is one base away. The rearrangement joins TRBV5-1 to TRBJ2-5; a weak D match, TRBD1 (7 bases). CDR1 is SGHRS, CDR2 YFSETQ, per germline. V was shortened by 0 bases and J by 11 bases, with 17 bases between the two germline ends. There are 14 residues in the CDR3. CDR3 sequence (DNA): TGCGCCAGCAGCTTGGGACAGGGAGGCAATGAGCAGTACTTC. Its protein is CASSLGQGGNEQYF.